This record looks at one T cell receptor beta chain sequence and its context. From germline, CDR1 is SGHRS and CDR2 YFSETQ. The CDR3 length is 15 residues. The junction had 7 bases not matched to a gene; V was cut back by 5 bases and J by 2 bases. The data stem from a study of early T cells in non-severe SARS-CoV-2 infection. Turning to the study itself: Chains from this unsorted whole-blood bulk RNA could not be paired.

Unique molecular identifiers were affixed to single, distinct cDNA molecules. Each CDR3 protein gets one entry after TCRdb re-called the 5' RACE reads with MiXCR. The repertoire includes 100,000 to 150,000 distinct CDR3 sequences, about 16% of them detected once, and just over 20% sits in the top ten. The receptor's source is an adult who was a healthcare worker with PCR-confirmed SARS-CoV-2 infection or an uninfected control (not recorded which). The sequenced material came from whole blood. The chain uses TRBV5-1 and TRBJ2-1, with 7 bases matching TRBD1. The CDR3 region has the DNA TGCGCCAGCAGTTCCGCCGGGACAGCCTACAATGAGCAGTTCTTC. Protein product: CASSSAGTAYNEQFF.